Detailed here is one T cell receptor beta chain. Its antigen target is currently unknown. Per-base qualities were not stored, and no clone one base away is much larger. The data stem from a study of T cell responses to AZD1222 COVID-19 vaccine (dated by TCRdb to the early 2020s). Context from the whole study: AZD1222 recipients given second doses at about 4 weeks or at about 12 weeks were pooled, since spike-specific TCR depth and breadth were not found to differ between the two schedules. TCR sequencing covered 230 or so trial participants: some 210 given two doses of AZD1222 and approximately 25 given two doses of MenACWY control vaccine. Trial participants were enrolled by age into subgroups of 18-55, 56-69 and 70-plus years, and about 150, 27 and 61 TCR-sequenced participants, respectively, were included in these subgroups.

The germline V end is reduced by 3 bases and the J end by 7 bases; junction bases left unmatched: 10. Counted from cysteine to phenylalanine, this CDR3 has 17 amino acids. The DNA shown is the 51-base CDR3, in frame from base 1. CDR1 is given as LGHNA and CDR2 as YSLEER, both from the germline V gene. The CDR3 regions of human TCRbeta chains were subjected to immunosequencing. The authors' analysis ran thus. Repertoire TCRs were matched against a reference library of SARS-CoV-2-specific TCRs generated with the MIRA antigen-specificity platform. Breadth was defined as the fraction of unique TCRs that were SARS-CoV-2-associated. Depth was defined as the fraction of total T cells that were SARS-CoV-2-associated. Using the MIRA data, each spike-specific TCR was assigned both to the spike region to which the TCR was reactive and to a CD4 or CD8 class. Log10-transformed breadth and depth values were compared by one-way ANOVA with Sidak's multiple comparisons tests. Imported from immuneACCESS, the table was reduced by TCRdb to in-frame sequences with V and J called. These copies leave out some clones; in studies compared against another copy, an unresolved V gene accounts for under half, and the cause of the remainder is not known. That table furnishes V, J and clone size, whereas the DNA furnished D and trimming. The sample data list 70,000 to 85,000 clones, and roughly 80% of these were observed just once. About 3% of the sample belongs to the ten largest clones.

The time point label here, explained by the study, means: baseline before first vaccination. Vaccinee samples were obtained from the UK trials COV001 and COV002, which included a single-blind randomized controlled phase 2/3 trial of AZD1222 (ChAdOx1 nCoV-19) in healthy adults. For TCRbeta chain sequencing, PBMC samples were collected from trial participants at day 0 and at day 28 after the second dose. Results the study describes overall, beyond this receptor: Only five to seven AZD1222 recipients were SARS-CoV-2 seropositive at baseline, limiting conclusions about previously exposed vaccinees. Because no day 14 peak-response samples were available, the repertoires could be characterized only after the peak T cell response. A significant rise in spike-specific TCR breadth and depth was observed after two AZD1222 doses relative to day 0 and relative to MenACWY recipients. CD4 TCRs associated with the vaccine covered the entire spike protein, and the dominant responses were in regions 160-218 and 743-854. In the small 56-69-year group, the increase in depth fell short of significance, most likely because of low power. Epitopes outside the regions mutated in the B.1.351 and B.1.1.7 variants were reportedly recognized by nearly half of the unique spike-specific TCRs. Participants were mostly white British and included more females than males, and it was suggested by the authors that clonal diversity may have been underestimated.

Here the sequenced sample was peripheral blood, taken on day 0 of AZD1222 vaccination. The sequence derives from an adult in good health. The sequence is built from TRBV4-3 and TRBJ2-2, with 11 bases aligning to TRBD2. The sequence in DNA is TGCGCCAGCAGCCAGGGGTTAGCGGGAGGGCCGAACGGGGAGCTGTTTTTT. This gives the protein CASSQGLAGGPNGELFF.